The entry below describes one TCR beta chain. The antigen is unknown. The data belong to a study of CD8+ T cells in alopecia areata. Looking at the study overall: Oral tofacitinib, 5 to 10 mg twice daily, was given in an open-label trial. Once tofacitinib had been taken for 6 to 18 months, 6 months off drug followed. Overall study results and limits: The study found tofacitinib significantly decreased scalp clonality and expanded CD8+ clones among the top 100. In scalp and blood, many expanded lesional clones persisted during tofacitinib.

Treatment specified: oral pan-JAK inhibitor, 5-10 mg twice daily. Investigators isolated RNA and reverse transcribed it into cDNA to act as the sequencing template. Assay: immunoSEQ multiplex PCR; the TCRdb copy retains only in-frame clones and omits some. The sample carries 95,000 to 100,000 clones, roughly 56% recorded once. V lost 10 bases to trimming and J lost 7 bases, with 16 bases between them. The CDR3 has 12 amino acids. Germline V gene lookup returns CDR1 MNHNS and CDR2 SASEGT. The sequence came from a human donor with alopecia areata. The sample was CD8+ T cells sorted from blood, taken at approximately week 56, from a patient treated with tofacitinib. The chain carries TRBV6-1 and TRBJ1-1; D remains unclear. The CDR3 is CAILRVGREAFF. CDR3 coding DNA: TGTGCCATCTTGAGGGTGGGCCGTGAAGCTTTCTTT.